This entry is about one TCR beta chain. CDR1 is SEHNR and CDR2 is FQNEAQ in the germline V gene (reference sequence). V was pared by 9 bases and J by 8 bases, with 4 bases of the junction left unmatched. The CDR3 covers 12 residues. The entry originates in a study of blood T cell repertoires in COVID-19. Background on the study: Donors in Cohort 3 who had recovered were those with two negative PCRs, healthcare professional clearance, or resolution of their symptoms. Sources were T cells, B-cell-depleted T cells, or PBMCs; the material itself was cDNA or gDNA.

Participants came from roughly 23 US areas, aged about 18 to 89 years. Produced via immunoSEQ multiplex PCR; TCRdb's table is partial and in-frame only. The sample holds roughly 200,000 clones, around 86% seen once. Material: PBMCs or T cells enriched from blood (not recorded which). This receptor was identified in a woman in her thirties or forties in a cohort exposed to, infected with or recovered from COVID-19 (not recorded which). This chain links TRBV7-9 with TRBJ1-6; 7 nucleotides match TRBD1. For the CDR3, the DNA is TGTGCCAGTGGCGGGACAGATTCACCCCTCCACTTT. Translated: CASGGTDSPLHF.